The rows below give T cell receptor beta chains drawn from one sample of a study of blood T cell repertoires in COVID-19. Some clones are missing from TCRdb's copy, which holds only in-frame ones; the method was immunoSEQ multiplex PCR. The data hold approximately 300,000 clones, with roughly 85% observed a single time. Input material: PBMCs or T cells enriched from blood (not recorded which). These receptors all come from a woman aged 25 to 39 who had been exposed to COVID-19. CDR3s include the opening cysteine and the closing phenylalanine or tryptophan. D genes are given only for firm matches. The listing skips clone size in some rows; elsewhere it reads once, few, many or a size class.

clone_size j_call d_call v_call cdr3_nt cdr3_aa
NA TRBJ2-5 TRBD1 TRBV9 TGTGCCAGCAGCGGAACAGGGGGCCCCCGACAAGAGACCCAGTACTTC CASSGTGGPRQETQYF
NA TRBJ1-3 TRBD1 TRBV10-1 TGCGCCAGCAGTGAGTTGACAGGGGCTGGAAACACCATATATTTT CASSELTGAGNTIYF
NA TRBJ1-5 NA TRBV19 TGTGCCAGTAGTATTACAGGCTCTAGTCAGCCCCAGCATTTT CASSITGSSQPQHF
NA TRBJ1-4 NA TRBV19 TGTGCCAGTAGCAGCCAGGGCACCCCTAATGAAAAACTGTTTTTT CASSSQGTPNEKLFF
NA TRBJ1-1 TRBD1 TRBV11-2 TGTGCCAGCAACGACAGGGGTCTGAACACTGAAGCTTTCTTT CASNDRGLNTEAFF
NA TRBJ2-2 TRBD1 TRBV19 TGTGCCAGTAGTCCTCGACAGGGTAGGACCGGGGAGCTGTTTTTT CASSPRQGRTGELFF
NA TRBJ2-4 NA TRBV12-3/TRBV12-4 TGTGCCAGCAGCGCTACTAGTACTCAGTACTTC CASSATSTQYF
NA TRBJ2-3 NA TRBV2 TGTGCCAGCAGTACCGGAGGAGATACGCAGTATTTT CASSTGGDTQYF
few TRBJ1-5 NA TRBV28 TGTGCCAGCAGTTTAGGTGGAGGTCGGCCCCAGCATTTT CASSLGGGRPQHF
NA TRBJ1-6 TRBD1 TRBV10-3 TGTGCCATCACAAGGGACAGATTGAATTCACCCCTCCACTTT CAITRDRLNSPLHF
NA TRBJ2-7 TRBD1 TRBV19 TGTGCCAGTAGTCCCGTCGTGGGACAGGGGCTCTACGAGCAGTACTTC CASSPVVGQGLYEQYF
NA TRBJ2-7 TRBD2 TRBV6-5 TGTGCCAGCAGGTCTGTTGGGGGGGGCTACGAGCAGTACTTC CASRSVGGGYEQYF
NA TRBJ1-6 NA TRBV5-1 TGCGCCAGCACCATAAGCGGGTATAATTCACCCCTCCACTTT CASTISGYNSPLHF
NA TRBJ2-1 NA TRBV11-2 TGTGCCAGCAGCTTAGGAGTCACAGCCGGAAGTTGGAATGAGCAGTTCTTC CASSLGVTAGSWNEQFF
NA TRBJ1-6 TRBD1 TRBV2 TGTGCCAGCAGTCTAAGGACAGGGTCGAATTCACCCCTCCACTTT CASSLRTGSNSPLHF
NA TRBJ2-3 TRBD2 TRBV10-2 TGCGCCAGCAGTGAGGCGGGGGGCACAGATACGCAGTATTTT CASSEAGGTDTQYF
NA TRBJ2-3 NA TRBV11-2 TGTGCCAGCAGCCGCTACACAGATACGCAGTATTTT CASSRYTDTQYF
NA TRBJ2-2 TRBD2 TRBV10-3 TGTGCCATCAGTGAGTCGCGGGGACTAGGAACCGGGGAGCTGTTTTTT CAISESRGLGTGELFF
NA TRBJ1-1 TRBD1 TRBV30 TGTGCCTGGAGCGGACAGGGCCTAAACACTGAAGCTTTCTTT CAWSGQGLNTEAFF
NA TRBJ2-1 TRBD1 TRBV27 TGTGCCAGCAGTTTCGGACAGGCATACAATGAGCAGTTCTTC CASSFGQAYNEQFF
NA TRBJ1-4 NA TRBV3-1/TRBV3-2 TGTGCCAGCAGCCAAGATTTAAGGGGCTTAGGGCCTGAAAAACTGTTTTTT CASSQDLRGLGPEKLFF
NA TRBJ2-7 TRBD1 TRBV25-1 TGTGCCAGCAGTGAAAATCTCGGACAGGGGAAATACGAGCAGTACTTC CASSENLGQGKYEQYF